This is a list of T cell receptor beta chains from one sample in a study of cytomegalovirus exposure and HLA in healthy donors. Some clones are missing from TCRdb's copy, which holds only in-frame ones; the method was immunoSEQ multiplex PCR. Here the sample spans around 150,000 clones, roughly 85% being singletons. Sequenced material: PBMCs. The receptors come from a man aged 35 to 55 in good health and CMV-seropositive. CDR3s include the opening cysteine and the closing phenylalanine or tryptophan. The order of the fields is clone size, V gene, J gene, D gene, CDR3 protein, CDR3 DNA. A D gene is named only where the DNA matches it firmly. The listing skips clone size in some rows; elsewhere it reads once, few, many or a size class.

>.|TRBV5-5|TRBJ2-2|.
CASSLNRDSTGELFF
TGTGCCAGCAGCTTGAACAGGGATAGCACCGGGGAGCTGTTTTTT
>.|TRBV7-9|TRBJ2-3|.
CASSLAASTDTQYF
TGTGCCAGCAGCTTAGCGGCCAGCACAGATACGCAGTATTTT
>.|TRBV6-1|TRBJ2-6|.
CASSESGSVVGANVLTF
TGTGCCAGCAGTGAATCGGGGAGCGTCGTTGGGGCCAACGTCCTGACTTTC
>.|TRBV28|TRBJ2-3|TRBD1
CASSFPGGRTDTQYF
TGTGCCAGCAGTTTTCCAGGGGGTAGGACAGATACGCAGTATTTT
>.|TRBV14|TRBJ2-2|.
CASSQEAGTNTGELFF
TGTGCCAGCAGCCAAGAGGCGGGCACGAACACCGGGGAGCTGTTTTTT
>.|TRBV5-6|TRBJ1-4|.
CASSLTAGDEKLFF
TGTGCCAGCAGCTTAACGGCAGGGGATGAAAAACTGTTTTTT
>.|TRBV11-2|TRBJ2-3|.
CASSLESRQIGTDTQYF
TGTGCCAGCAGCTTAGAATCGCGGCAAATAGGCACAGATACGCAGTATTTT
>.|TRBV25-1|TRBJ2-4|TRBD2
CASSERGAGGPKNIQYF
TGTGCCAGCAGTGAACGGGGGGCGGGAGGCCCCAAAAACATTCAGTACTTC
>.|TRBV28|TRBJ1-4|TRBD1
CASRRTGGNEKLFF
TGTGCCAGCAGGAGGACAGGCGGAAATGAAAAACTGTTTTTT
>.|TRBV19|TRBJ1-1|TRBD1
CASSQQGSTEAFF
TGTGCCAGTAGTCAACAGGGGAGCACTGAAGCTTTCTTT
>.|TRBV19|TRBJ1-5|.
CASSFQGSYSNQPQHF
TGTGCCAGTAGTTTCCAGGGATCTTATAGCAATCAGCCCCAGCATTTT
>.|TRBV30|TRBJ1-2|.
CAWSVAYGYTF
TGTGCCTGGAGTGTGGCCTATGGCTACACCTTC
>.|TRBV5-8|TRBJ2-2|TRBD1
CVGQEGTGELFF
TGTGTCGGACAGGAAGGGACCGGGGAGCTGTTTTTT
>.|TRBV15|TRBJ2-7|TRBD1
CATSLSPDRAAYEQYF
TGTGCCACCAGTCTTAGTCCGGACAGGGCCGCCTACGAGCAGTACTTC
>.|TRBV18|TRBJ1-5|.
CASSPTGTLYSNQPQHF
TGTGCCAGCTCACCTACCGGGACATTATATAGCAATCAGCCCCAGCATTTT
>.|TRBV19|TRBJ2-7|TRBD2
CASSIHTSGRAAEQYF
TGTGCCAGTAGTATTCACACTAGCGGGAGGGCCGCCGAGCAGTACTTC
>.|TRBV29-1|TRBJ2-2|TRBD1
CSTVGTGGPFTGELFF
TGCAGCACCGTGGGGACAGGGGGCCCGTTCACCGGGGAGCTGTTTTTT
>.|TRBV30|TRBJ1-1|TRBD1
CAWSGKGANTEAFF
TGTGCCTGGAGTGGTAAGGGGGCGAACACTGAAGCTTTCTTT
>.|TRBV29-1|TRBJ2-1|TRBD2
CSVHTGASGHYNEQFF
TGCAGCGTTCATACCGGGGCTAGCGGACACTACAATGAGCAGTTCTTC
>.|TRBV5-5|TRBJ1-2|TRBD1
CASSPGQGGYGYTF
TGTGCCAGCAGCCCCGGACAGGGGGGCTATGGCTACACCTTC
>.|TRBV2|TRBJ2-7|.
CASSEGRGSYEQSF
TGTGCCAGCAGTGAAGGGAGAGGGTCCTACGAGCAGTCCTTC
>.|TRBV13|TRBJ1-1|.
CASSRGQAKNTEAFF
TGTGCCAGCAGCCGTGGACAAGCCAAGAACACTGAAGCTTTCTTT
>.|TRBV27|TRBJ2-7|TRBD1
CASRRQGFAYEQYF
TGTGCCAGCAGACGACAGGGGTTTGCCTACGAGCAGTACTTC
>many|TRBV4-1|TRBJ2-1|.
CASSQDYETVYNEQFF
TGCGCCAGCAGCCAAGATTATGAGACAGTCTACAATGAGCAGTTCTTC
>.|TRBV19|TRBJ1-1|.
CASSISARINTEAFF
TGTGCCAGTAGTATAAGTGCCAGAATTAACACTGAAGCTTTCTTT
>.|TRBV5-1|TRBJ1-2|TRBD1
CASEDRGYGHTF
TGCGCCAGCGAAGACAGGGGCTATGGCCACACCTTC
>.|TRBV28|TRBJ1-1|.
CASSPPPGRQAAFF
TGTGCCAGCAGTCCACCTCCGGGAAGACAGGCAGCTTTCTTT
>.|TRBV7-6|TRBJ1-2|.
CASSDRQQTSNYGYTF
TGTGCCAGCAGCGACCGACAGCAAACCTCTAACTATGGCTACACCTTC
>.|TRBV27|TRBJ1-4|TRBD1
CASSLAPGQATLTNEKLFF
TGTGCCAGCAGTTTAGCGCCGGGACAGGCCACCTTAACTAATGAAAAACTGTTTTTT
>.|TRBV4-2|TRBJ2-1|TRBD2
CASSSRAGRALGDNEQFF
TGTGCCAGCAGCTCCCGGGCCGGGAGGGCCCTCGGCGACAATGAGCAGTTCTTC
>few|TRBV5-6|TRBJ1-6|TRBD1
CASSLRDRASNSPLHF
TGTGCCAGCAGCTTACGGGACAGGGCGAGTAATTCACCCCTCCACTTT
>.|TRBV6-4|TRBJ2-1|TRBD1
CASSVGTGSYNEQFF
TGTGCCAGCAGTGTTGGGACAGGGTCCTACAATGAGCAGTTCTTC
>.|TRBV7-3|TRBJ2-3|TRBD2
CASSLGLDTDTQYF
TGTGCCAGCAGCCTGGGACTAGATACAGATACGCAGTATTTT
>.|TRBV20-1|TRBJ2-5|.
CSARAEETQYF
TGCAGTGCTCGCGCCGAAGAGACCCAGTACTTC
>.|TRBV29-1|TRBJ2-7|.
CSVVSSSSYEQYF
TGCAGCGTTGTGTCAAGTAGCTCCTACGAGCAGTACTTC
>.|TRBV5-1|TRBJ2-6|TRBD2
CASSLGTSGRGGANVLTF
TGCGCCAGCAGCTTGGGGACTAGCGGGAGGGGCGGGGCCAACGTCCTGACTTTC
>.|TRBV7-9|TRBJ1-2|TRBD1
CASSLDRTGGYGYTF
TGTGCCAGCAGCTTAGACCGGACAGGGGGCTATGGCTACACCTTC
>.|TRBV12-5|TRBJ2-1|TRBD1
CASGTRTGVTFRSEQFF
TGTGCTAGTGGAACGCGGACAGGTGTAACCTTCCGGAGTGAGCAGTTCTTC
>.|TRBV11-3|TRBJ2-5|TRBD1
CASSLGQGSEETQYF
TGTGCCAGCAGCTTGGGACAGGGGTCTGAAGAGACCCAGTACTTC
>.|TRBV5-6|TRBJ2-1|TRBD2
CASSLFGGGSNEQFF
TGTGCCAGCAGCTTGTTCGGGGGGGGATCCAATGAGCAGTTCTTC
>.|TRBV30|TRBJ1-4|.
CAWRQGGLNEKLFF
TGTGCCTGGAGGCAGGGCGGATTAAATGAAAAACTGTTTTTT
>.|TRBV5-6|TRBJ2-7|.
CASSLWVGIANEQYF
TGTGCCAGCAGCTTGTGGGTCGGGATCGCCAACGAGCAGTACTTC
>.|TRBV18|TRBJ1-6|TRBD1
CASSPDRVMSSPLHF
TGTGCCAGCTCACCTGACAGGGTAATGAGTTCACCCCTCCACTTT
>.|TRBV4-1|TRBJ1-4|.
CASSQGGAAGNEKLFF
TGCGCCAGCAGCCAAGGGGGTGCGGCAGGGAATGAAAAACTGTTTTTT